The clone carrying this T cell receptor beta chain came up once. Its specificity is not known. Germline V gene sequence: CDR1 DFQATT, CDR2 SNEGSKA (reference sequence). J was trimmed by 4 bases and V by 6 bases; bases with no gene match: 8. There are 13 residues in the CDR3. This sample is drawn from a study of T cells in Graves' hyperthyroidism and ophthalmopathy. Study as a whole: Peripheral blood was secured at the point of initial diagnosis, before any treatment. Study results and caveats: Blood shared most expanded thyroid clonotypes above 0.001.

The authors took PBMCs from roughly 10 ml fresh peripheral blood. Amplification of TCR beta CDR3 regions used RNA as the template. The study used the HTBI primer set for a first-round RT-PCR of the TCR CDR3. TCRdb ran MiXCR on the multiplex PCR reads and lists one entry per CDR3 protein. The table has fewer than 250,000 distinct CDR3 sequences, 24% seen once. This receptor was taken from a woman aged 40 to 49 with Graves' ophthalmopathy. Sequenced: blood. The chain combines TRBV20-1 with TRBJ2-7, with 8 nucleotides matching TRBD2. Written as DNA, the CDR3 is TGCAGTGCCTTCGCGGGGGGAGGGTACGAGCAGTACTTC. Its protein product is CSAFAGGGYEQYF.